A selection of T cell receptor beta chains follows, all from one sample in a study of blood T cell repertoires in COVID-19. TCRdb's copy holds only in-frame clones and misses some; the assay was immunoSEQ multiplex PCR. The table records about 270,000 clones, less than 95% of them present only once. The sequencing input was PBMCs or T cells enriched from blood (not recorded which). The receptors were gathered from a man between 35 and 55 years old who had been exposed to COVID-19. CDR3s include the opening cysteine and the closing phenylalanine or tryptophan. The D gene is left open where the match is weak. Expanded clones are given a class, and other clones once, few, many or no size at all.

V	D	size	J	CDR3	DNA
TRBV27	-	few	TRBJ1-2	CASSLGGTEYGYTF	TGTGCCAGCAGTTTAGGAGGGACGGAGTATGGCTACACCTTC
TRBV28	TRBD1	few	TRBJ1-2	CASIRRTGPYYGYTF	TGTGCCAGCATTCGCCGGACAGGACCCTACTATGGCTACACCTTC
TRBV11-1	TRBD1	-	TRBJ1-4	CASSYMTGRNEKLFF	TGTGCCAGCAGCTACATGACAGGGAGGAATGAAAAACTGTTTTTT
TRBV19	TRBD1	once	TRBJ1-5	CATRDRAHQPQHF	TGTGCCACTCGGGACAGGGCCCATCAGCCCCAGCATTTT
TRBV29-1	-	-	TRBJ1-1	CSVDAGNTEAFF	TGCAGCGTTGATGCGGGGAACACTGAAGCTTTCTTT
TRBV15	-	-	TRBJ2-1	CATSSRDRYNEQFF	TGTGCCACCAGCTCACGAGACAGGTACAATGAGCAGTTCTTC
TRBV30	TRBD1	-	TRBJ1-5	CAWSATGGNQPQHF	TGTGCCTGGAGTGCCACAGGGGGCAATCAGCCCCAGCATTTT
TRBV7-9	-	-	TRBJ2-2	CASSFYRVSTGELFF	TGTGCCAGCAGCTTCTACAGGGTATCGACCGGGGAGCTGTTTTTT
TRBV29-1	TRBD1	-	TRBJ1-3	CSALRGNRGTVGNTIYF	TGCAGCGCCCTGCGGGGAAACAGGGGTACCGTTGGAAACACCATATATTTT
TRBV3-1/TRBV3-2	TRBD1	-	TRBJ1-2	CASSPDRVLYGYTF	TGTGCCAGCAGCCCGGACAGGGTTCTCTATGGCTACACCTTC
TRBV6-1	TRBD1	-	TRBJ2-7	CASSESQGAYEQYF	TGTGCCAGCAGTGAATCCCAGGGGGCGTACGAGCAGTACTTC
TRBV5-1	TRBD2	-	TRBJ2-1	CASSVRTSGSTYNEQFF	TGCGCCAGCAGCGTCCGGACTAGCGGGTCGACCTACAATGAGCAGTTCTTC
TRBV27	-	-	TRBJ2-6	CASSSRTYATGANVLTF	TGTGCCAGCAGTTCCCGGACATACGCTACTGGGGCCAACGTCCTGACTTTC
TRBV5-4	TRBD2	-	TRBJ2-2	CASSPRGLAGGDTGELFF	TGTGCCAGCAGCCCGAGGGGACTAGCGGGAGGGGATACCGGGGAGCTGTTTTTT
TRBV18	TRBD2	-	TRBJ2-5	CASSPSAGGPETQYF	TGTGCCAGCTCTCCCTCAGCGGGGGGACCGGAGACCCAGTACTTC
TRBV14	-	few	TRBJ2-1	CASRIGGKGEQFF	TGTGCCAGCAGAATTGGGGGGAAAGGTGAGCAGTTCTTC
TRBV5-4	TRBD2	-	TRBJ2-3	CASSFLAEVGTDTQYF	TGTGCCAGCAGCTTCCTAGCGGAGGTGGGCACAGATACGCAGTATTTT
TRBV19	-	-	TRBJ2-3	CASPQTGNHRVLADTQYF	TGTGCCAGCCCTCAAACCGGGAATCACCGCGTATTGGCAGATACGCAGTATTTT
TRBV11-1	TRBD2	-	TRBJ2-5	CASSLSSGRWETQYF	TGTGCCAGCAGCTTGTCTAGCGGGAGGTGGGAGACCCAGTACTTC
TRBV11-3	-	-	TRBJ1-1	CASSFNLPVNTEAFF	TGTGCCAGCAGCTTCAATCTTCCGGTTAACACTGAAGCTTTCTTT
TRBV4-3	-	-	TRBJ2-7	CASSQGPGLSYEQYF	TGCGCCAGCAGCCAAGGGCCAGGTCTCTCCTACGAGCAGTACTTC
TRBV5-1	TRBD1	-	TRBJ2-5	CASSKTGTGDETQYF	TGCGCCAGCAGCAAAACCGGGACAGGGGATGAGACCCAGTACTTC
TRBV10-3	-	-	TRBJ1-1	CAISQQSNTEAFF	TGTGCCATCAGTCAACAGAGTAACACTGAAGCTTTCTTT
TRBV3-1/TRBV3-2	-	-	TRBJ1-3	CASSRTRVSGNTIYF	TGTGCCAGCAGCCGTACCAGGGTCTCTGGAAACACCATATATTTT
TRBV12-5	TRBD2	-	TRBJ2-2	CASGLRSSSGSSFDTGELFF	TGTGCTAGTGGTTTGAGGAGTTCTAGCGGGAGTTCGTTTGACACCGGGGAGCTGTTTTTT
TRBV2	-	-	TRBJ1-4	CASSGRGEKLFF	TGTGCCAGCAGTGGTCGGGGTGAAAAACTGTTTTTT
TRBV3-1/TRBV3-2	-	-	TRBJ1-4	CASSQDSRKLFF	TGTGCCAGCAGCCAAGATAGTCGGAAACTGTTTTTT
TRBV27	TRBD2	-	TRBJ2-1	CASSLWLAGGDNEQFF	TGTGCCAGCAGTTTATGGCTAGCGGGAGGGGATAATGAGCAGTTCTTC
TRBV5-1	-	-	TRBJ2-7	CASSLGTASSSYEQYF	TGCGCCAGCAGCTTGGGCACAGCCAGTAGCTCCTACGAGCAGTACTTC
TRBV30	TRBD2	few	TRBJ2-5	CAWNGLAETQYF	TGTGCCTGGAACGGACTAGCAGAGACCCAGTACTTC
TRBV30	-	-	TRBJ2-7	CAWTLIRDIESFTSYEQYF	TGTGCCTGGACCCTAATCCGGGACATTGAGTCCTTCACCTCCTACGAGCAGTACTTC
TRBV24-1	-	-	TRBJ2-7	CATSDSVANYEQYF	TGTGCCACCAGTGATTCTGTCGCTAACTACGAGCAGTACTTC
TRBV2	TRBD1	-	TRBJ2-7	CASSAGQGSEQYF	TGTGCCAGCAGCGCGGGACAGGGTTCCGAGCAGTACTTC
TRBV5-1	TRBD2	-	TRBJ2-2	CASSTGTSGSLTGELFF	TGCGCCAGCAGTACCGGGACTAGCGGGAGTCTTACCGGGGAGCTGTTTTTT
TRBV11-2	-	-	TRBJ2-2	CASSSGDAGELFF	TGTGCCAGCAGCTCGGGGGACGCCGGGGAGCTGTTTTTT
TRBV13	-	-	TRBJ2-5	CASSLISGEETQYF	TGTGCCAGCAGCTTAATCTCAGGGGAGGAGACCCAGTACTTC
TRBV27	TRBD2	-	TRBJ2-1	CASLSSSSGILYNEQFF	TGTGCCAGCCTCTCTTCCTCTAGCGGGATCCTCTACAATGAGCAGTTCTTC
TRBV12-3/TRBV12-4	-	-	TRBJ2-7	CASTIGDFYEQYF	TGTGCCAGCACCATTGGGGACTTCTACGAGCAGTACTTC
TRBV5-4	TRBD2	-	TRBJ2-1	CASSPVAGGYNEQFF	TGTGCCAGCAGTCCTGTAGCGGGAGGATACAATGAGCAGTTCTTC
TRBV19	TRBD1	-	TRBJ2-5	CASSIGQGFETQYF	TGTGCCAGTAGTATAGGACAGGGTTTCGAGACCCAGTACTTC
TRBV6-5	TRBD2	once	TRBJ2-3	CASSSRLAGMLDTQYF	TGTGCCAGCAGTTCACGACTAGCGGGAATGCTCGATACGCAGTATTTT
TRBV12-5	-	few	TRBJ1-4	CASGLGVEKLFF	TGTGCTAGTGGTTTGGGAGTTGAAAAACTGTTTTTT
TRBV9	TRBD1	once	TRBJ1-5	CASSVGGDSSNQPQHF	TGTGCCAGCAGCGTAGGAGGGGACAGTAGCAATCAGCCCCAGCATTTT
TRBV6-5	-	-	TRBJ2-2	CASNPQRNTGELFF	TGTGCCAGCAATCCCCAGCGGAACACCGGGGAGCTGTTTTTT
TRBV4-1	TRBD1	-	TRBJ2-7	CASSQGTGEREQYF	TGCGCCAGCAGCCAAGGGACAGGGGAGAGGGAGCAGTACTTC
TRBV29-1	-	-	TRBJ1-4	CSVTLGWGRGNEKLFF	TGCAGCGTCACGCTAGGGTGGGGGCGCGGTAATGAAAAACTGTTTTTT
TRBV7-2	TRBD1	once	TRBJ2-1	CASSFSRGLRGGTYNEQFF	TGTGCCAGCAGCTTCAGCAGGGGGCTTCGCGGAGGGACTTACAATGAGCAGTTCTTC
TRBV28	-	-	TRBJ2-5	CASSLLATLQETQYF	TGTGCCAGCAGCCTACTAGCTACCCTCCAAGAGACCCAGTACTTC
TRBV4-2	TRBD2	once	TRBJ2-1	CASSREVSGRVSDEQFF	TGTGCCAGCAGCCGGGAAGTTAGCGGGAGGGTGAGTGATGAGCAGTTCTTC
TRBV15	-	-	TRBJ1-3	CATSRDWYSSGNTIYF	TGTGCCACCAGCAGAGATTGGTACAGCTCTGGAAACACCATATATTTT
TRBV28	-	-	TRBJ1-5	CASRDTNQPQHF	TGTGCCAGCAGGGACACCAATCAGCCCCAGCATTTT
TRBV11-2	-	-	TRBJ1-1	CASSRGGTEAFF	TGTGCCAGCAGCCGGGGTGGCACTGAAGCTTTCTTT
TRBV7-8	-	-	TRBJ2-1	CASSRRTGTSNEQFF	TGTGCCAGCAGCCGACGAACCGGGACTTCCAATGAGCAGTTCTTC
TRBV19	-	-	TRBJ1-3	CASSISDSSGNTIYF	TGTGCCAGTAGTATCTCGGACAGCTCTGGAAACACCATATATTTT
TRBV28	-	-	TRBJ2-5	CASSFPGIQETQYF	TGTGCCAGCAGTTTCCCGGGGATCCAAGAGACCCAGTACTTC
TRBV6-1	TRBD2	-	TRBJ2-1	CASSGDPGLAGGNEQFF	TGTGCCAGCAGTGGAGACCCGGGACTAGCGGGGGGTAATGAGCAGTTCTTC